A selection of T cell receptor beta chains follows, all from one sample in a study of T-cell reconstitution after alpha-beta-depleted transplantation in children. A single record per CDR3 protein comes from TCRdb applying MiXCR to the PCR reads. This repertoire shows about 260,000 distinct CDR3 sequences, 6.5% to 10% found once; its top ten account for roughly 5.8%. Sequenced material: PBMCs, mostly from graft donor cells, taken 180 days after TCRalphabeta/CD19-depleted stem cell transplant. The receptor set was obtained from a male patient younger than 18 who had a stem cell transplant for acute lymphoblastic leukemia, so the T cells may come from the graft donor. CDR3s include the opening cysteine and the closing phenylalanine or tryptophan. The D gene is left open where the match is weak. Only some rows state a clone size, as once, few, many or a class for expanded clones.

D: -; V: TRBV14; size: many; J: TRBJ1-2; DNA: TGTGCCAGCAGCCAATCTCGCAGGGCCGATGGCTACACCTTC; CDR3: CASSQSRRADGYTF
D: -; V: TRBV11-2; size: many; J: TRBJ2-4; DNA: TGTGCCAGCACTCCCCTCCGAGGAAAAAACATTCAGTACTTC; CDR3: CASTPLRGKNIQYF
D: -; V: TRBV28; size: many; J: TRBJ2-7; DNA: TGTGCCAGCAGTTCCGGACAGCGCCCCTACGAGCAGTACTTC; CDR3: CASSSGQRPYEQYF
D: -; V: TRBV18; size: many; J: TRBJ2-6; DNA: TGTGCCAGCTCACCCGAAGGGGCGAAGGGGGCCAACGTCCTGACTTTC; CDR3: CASSPEGAKGANVLTF
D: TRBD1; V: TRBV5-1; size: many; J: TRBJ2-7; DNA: TGCGCCAGCAGCTTCGGGACAGGGGGCCTAAGCTCCTACGAGCAGTACTTC; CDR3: CASSFGTGGLSSYEQYF
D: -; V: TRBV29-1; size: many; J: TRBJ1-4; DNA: TGCAGCGTCTCAGGACAGACACCACTTACAACTAATGAAAAACTGTTTTTT; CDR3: CSVSGQTPLTTNEKLFF
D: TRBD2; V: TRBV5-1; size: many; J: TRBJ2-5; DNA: TGCGCCAGCAGCTTGTGGCGGGGGGGCCGAAAGACCCAGTACTTC; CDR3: CASSLWRGGRKTQYF
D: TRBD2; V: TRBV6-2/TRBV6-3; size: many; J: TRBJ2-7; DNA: TGTGCCAGCAGTTATCTGGGACTAGCGGGGTTCTACGAGCAGTACTTC; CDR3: CASSYLGLAGFYEQYF
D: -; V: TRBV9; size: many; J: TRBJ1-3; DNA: TGTGCCAGCAGCGCATACGGAAACACCATATATTTT; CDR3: CASSAYGNTIYF
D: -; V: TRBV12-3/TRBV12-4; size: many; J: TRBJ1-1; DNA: TGTGCCAGCAGTTTCGTTGGAACTGAAGCTTTCTTT; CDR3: CASSFVGTEAFF
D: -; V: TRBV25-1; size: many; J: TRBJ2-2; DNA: TGTGCCAGCAGTGGGCCACCTAACACCGGGGAGCTGTTTTTT; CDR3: CASSGPPNTGELFF
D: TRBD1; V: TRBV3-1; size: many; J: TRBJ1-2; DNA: TGTGCCAGCAGCCTTCAGGGGGATGGCTACACCTTC; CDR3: CASSLQGDGYTF
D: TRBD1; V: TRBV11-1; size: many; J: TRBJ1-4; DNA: TGTGCCAGCAGCCCCGACAAATTCCCGGGACAGGGGCCTGCAACTAATGAAAAACTGTTTTTT; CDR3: CASSPDKFPGQGPATNEKLFF
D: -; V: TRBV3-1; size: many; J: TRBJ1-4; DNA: TGTGCCAGCAGCCAAGAATCCATAACAGGCGTTAATGAAAAACTGTTTTTT; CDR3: CASSQESITGVNEKLFF
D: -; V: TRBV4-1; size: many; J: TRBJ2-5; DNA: TGCGCCAGCAGCCAAGGGGACGGACTCCAAGAGACCCAGTACTTC; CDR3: CASSQGDGLQETQYF
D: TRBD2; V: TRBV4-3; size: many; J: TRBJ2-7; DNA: TGCGCCAGCAGCCAAGATCTAGCGGTAGCCTACGAGCAGTACTTC; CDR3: CASSQDLAVAYEQYF
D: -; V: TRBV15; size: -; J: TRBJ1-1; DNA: TGTGCCACCAGCAGGGGACAGAACACTGAAGCTTTCTTT; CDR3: CATSRGQNTEAFF
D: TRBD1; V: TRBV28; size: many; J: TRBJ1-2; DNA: TGTGCCATCCTGGGACAGGGGGGCTACACCTTC; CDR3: CAILGQGGYTF
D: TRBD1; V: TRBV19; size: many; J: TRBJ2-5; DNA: TGTGCCAGTAGGCCTTCCGGGACAGGGGGCGAGACCCAGTACTTC; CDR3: CASRPSGTGGETQYF
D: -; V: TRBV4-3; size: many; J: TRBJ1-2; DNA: TGCGCCAGCAGCCCTTCAGGGTGGCTCTATGGCTACACCTTC; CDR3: CASSPSGWLYGYTF
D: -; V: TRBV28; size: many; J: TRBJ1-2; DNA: TGTGCCAGCAGTCCAGACAGGCTCCCTATACGGGGCTACACCTTC; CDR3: CASSPDRLPIRGYTF
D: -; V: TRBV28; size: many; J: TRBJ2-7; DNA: TGTGCCAGCAGCACGAGGGTGTCAGTTTTCTACGAGCAGTACTTC; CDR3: CASSTRVSVFYEQYF
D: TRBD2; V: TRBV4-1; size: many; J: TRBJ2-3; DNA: TGCGCCAGCAGCCAGAGCCTAGCGGGAGCGACAGATACGCAGTATTTT; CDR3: CASSQSLAGATDTQYF
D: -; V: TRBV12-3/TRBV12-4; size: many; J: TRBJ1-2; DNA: TGTGCCAGCAGCACCTTCCAGGGGCAGGATGGCTACACCTTC; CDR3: CASSTFQGQDGYTF
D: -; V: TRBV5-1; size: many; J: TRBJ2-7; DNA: TGCGCCAGCAGCGAGAAGGGAAGGGAGCAGTACTTC; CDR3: CASSEKGREQYF
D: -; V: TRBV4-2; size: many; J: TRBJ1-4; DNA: TGTGCCAGCAGCCAAGTCCCCTTACGCGGGCCGCGAATGGGAAAACTGTTTTTT; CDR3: CASSQVPLRGPRMGKLFF
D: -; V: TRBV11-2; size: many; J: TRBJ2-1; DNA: TGTGCCAGCAGCCACTGGACTGACGAGCAGTTCTTC; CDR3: CASSHWTDEQFF
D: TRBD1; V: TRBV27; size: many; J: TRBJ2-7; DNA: TGTGCCAGCAGTCCCCGGACAGGGTACTACGAGCAGTACTTC; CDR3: CASSPRTGYYEQYF
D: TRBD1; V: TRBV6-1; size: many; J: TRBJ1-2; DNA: TGTGCCAGTGCACCGGGACAGGGGCTTTATGGCTACACCTTC; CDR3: CASAPGQGLYGYTF
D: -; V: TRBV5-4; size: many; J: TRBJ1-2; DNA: TGTGCCAGCAGCTTCAACCGGGAGCGGGGCTACACCTTC; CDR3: CASSFNRERGYTF
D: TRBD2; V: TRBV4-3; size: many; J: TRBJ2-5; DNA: TGCGCCAGCAGCCCCCAGGGGGCTTTTAGCGGGGGGGAGGGAGAGACCCAGTACTTC; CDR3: CASSPQGAFSGGEGETQYF
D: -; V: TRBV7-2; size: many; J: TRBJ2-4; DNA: TGTGCCAGCAGCTTCCGACGGCTACTAGCCAAAAACATTCAGTACTTC; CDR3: CASSFRRLLAKNIQYF
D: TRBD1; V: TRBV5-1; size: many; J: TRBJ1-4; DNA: TGCGCCAGCAGCTTGGGGGGTCGTACAGGGGGCGGTAATGAAAAACTGTTTTTT; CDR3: CASSLGGRTGGGNEKLFF
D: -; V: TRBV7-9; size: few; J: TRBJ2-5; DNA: TGTGCCAGCAGCGGAGCACTCATGGGGGGAGAGACCCAGTACTTC; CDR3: CASSGALMGGETQYF
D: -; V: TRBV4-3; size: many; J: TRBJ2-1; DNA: TGCGCCAGCAGCCAAGAACCTAGCTCCTACAATGAGCAGTTCTTC; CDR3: CASSQEPSSYNEQFF
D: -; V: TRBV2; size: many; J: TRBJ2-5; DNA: TGTGCCAGCAGTGAATCGTTCGGGCAAGAGACCCAGTACTTC; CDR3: CASSESFGQETQYF
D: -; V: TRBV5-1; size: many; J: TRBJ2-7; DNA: TGCGCCAGCAGCTCTGTAAGGACAGCCGGTGAGCAGTACTTC; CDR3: CASSSVRTAGEQYF